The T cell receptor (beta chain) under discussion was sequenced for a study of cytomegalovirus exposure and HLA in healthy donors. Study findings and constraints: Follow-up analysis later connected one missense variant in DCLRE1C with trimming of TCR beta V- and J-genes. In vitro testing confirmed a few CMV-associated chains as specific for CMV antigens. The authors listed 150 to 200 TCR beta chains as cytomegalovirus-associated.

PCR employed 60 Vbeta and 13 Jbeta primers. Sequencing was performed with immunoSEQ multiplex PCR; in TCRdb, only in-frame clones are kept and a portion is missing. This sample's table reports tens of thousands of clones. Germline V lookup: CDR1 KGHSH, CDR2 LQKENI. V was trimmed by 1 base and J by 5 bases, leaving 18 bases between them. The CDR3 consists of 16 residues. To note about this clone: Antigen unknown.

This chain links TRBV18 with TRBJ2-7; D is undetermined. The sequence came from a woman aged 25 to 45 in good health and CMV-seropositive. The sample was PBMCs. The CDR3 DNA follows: TGTGCCAGCTCACCACGTCCCACGCAGTCCGCAGACGAGCAGTACTTC. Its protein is CASSPRPTQSADEQYF. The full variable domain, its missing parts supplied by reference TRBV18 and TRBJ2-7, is NAGVMQNPRHLVRRRGQEARLRCSPMKGHSHVYWYRQLPEEGLKFMVYLQKENIIDESGMPKERFSAEFPKEGPSILRIQQVVRGDSAAYFCASSPRPTQSADEQYFGPGTRLTVT.